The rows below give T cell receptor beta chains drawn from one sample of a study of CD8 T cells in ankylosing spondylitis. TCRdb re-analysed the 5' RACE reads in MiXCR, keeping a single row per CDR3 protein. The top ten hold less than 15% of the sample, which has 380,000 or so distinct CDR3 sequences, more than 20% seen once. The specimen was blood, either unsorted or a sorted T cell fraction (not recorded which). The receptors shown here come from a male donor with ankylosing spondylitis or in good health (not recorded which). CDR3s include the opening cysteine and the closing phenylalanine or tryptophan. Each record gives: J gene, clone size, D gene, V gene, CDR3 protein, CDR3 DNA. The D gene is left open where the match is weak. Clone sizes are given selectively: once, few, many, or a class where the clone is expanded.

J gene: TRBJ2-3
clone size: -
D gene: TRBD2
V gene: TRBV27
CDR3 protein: CASSTNLAGRTDTQYF
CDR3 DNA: TGTGCCAGCAGTACCAACCTAGCGGGGCGCACAGATACGCAGTATTTT

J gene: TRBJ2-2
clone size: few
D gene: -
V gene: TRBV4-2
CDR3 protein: CASSQDFDGNTGELFF
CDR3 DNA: TGTGCCAGCAGCCAAGATTTTGACGGGAACACCGGGGAGCTGTTTTTT

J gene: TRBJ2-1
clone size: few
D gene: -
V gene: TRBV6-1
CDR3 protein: CASSPGVTGNNEQFF
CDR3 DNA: TGTGCCAGCAGTCCTGGCGTTACAGGGAATAATGAGCAGTTCTTC

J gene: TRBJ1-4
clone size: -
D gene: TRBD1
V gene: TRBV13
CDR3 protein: CASSFMDRDGEKLFF
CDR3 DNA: TGTGCCAGCAGCTTCATGGACAGGGACGGCGAAAAACTGTTTTTT

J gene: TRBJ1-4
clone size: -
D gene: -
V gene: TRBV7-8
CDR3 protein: CASSSDSGNEKLFF
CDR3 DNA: TGTGCCAGCAGCTCGGACAGCGGTAATGAAAAACTGTTTTTT

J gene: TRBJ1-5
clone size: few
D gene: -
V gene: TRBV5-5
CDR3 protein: CASSLVGHMGNQPQHF
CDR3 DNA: TGTGCCAGCAGCTTGGTCGGGCACATGGGTAATCAGCCCCAGCATTTT

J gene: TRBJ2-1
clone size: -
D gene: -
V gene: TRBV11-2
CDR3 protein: CASSLIRPAAPSYNEQFF
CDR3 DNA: TGTGCCAGCAGCTTAATCCGCCCGGCGGCGCCCTCCTACAATGAGCAGTTCTTC

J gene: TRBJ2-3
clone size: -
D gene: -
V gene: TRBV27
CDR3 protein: CASSSLDWIPLSSTDTQYF
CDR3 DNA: TGTGCCAGCAGTTCCCTCGACTGGATTCCCCTCTCTAGCACAGATACGCAGTATTTT

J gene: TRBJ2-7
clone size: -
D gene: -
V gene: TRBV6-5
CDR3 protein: CASSYREGGMSRSYEQYF
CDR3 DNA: TGTGCCAGCAGCTACAGGGAGGGAGGCATGAGTCGCTCCTACGAGCAGTACTTC

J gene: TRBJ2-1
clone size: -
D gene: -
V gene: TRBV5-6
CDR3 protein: CASSLTLYNEQFF
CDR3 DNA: TGTGCCAGCAGCTTGACCCTCTACAATGAGCAGTTCTTC

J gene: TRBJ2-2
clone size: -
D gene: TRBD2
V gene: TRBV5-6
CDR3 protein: CASRLAGSNTGELFF
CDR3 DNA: TGTGCCAGCAGGCTAGCGGGGTCGAACACCGGGGAGCTGTTTTTT

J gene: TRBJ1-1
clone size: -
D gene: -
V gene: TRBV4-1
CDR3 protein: CASSQVFGGNTEAFF
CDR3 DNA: TGCGCCAGCAGCCAAGTTTTCGGGGGGAACACTGAAGCTTTCTTT

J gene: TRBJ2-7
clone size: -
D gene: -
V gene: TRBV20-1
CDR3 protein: CSARPRSSYEQYF
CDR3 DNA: TGCAGTGCTAGGCCCAGAAGCTCCTACGAGCAGTACTTC

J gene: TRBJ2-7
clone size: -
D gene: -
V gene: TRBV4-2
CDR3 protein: CASSPETSSYEQYF
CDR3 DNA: TGTGCCAGCAGCCCAGAGACATCCTCCTACGAGCAGTACTTC

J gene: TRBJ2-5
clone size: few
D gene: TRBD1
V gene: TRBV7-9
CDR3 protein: CASSFTGGVETQYF
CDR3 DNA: TGTGCCAGCAGCTTCACAGGGGGCGTTGAGACCCAGTACTTC

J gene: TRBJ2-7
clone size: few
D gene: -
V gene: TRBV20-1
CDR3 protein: CSASTGRVQYF
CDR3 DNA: TGCAGTGCTTCCACAGGGAGGGTGCAGTACTTC

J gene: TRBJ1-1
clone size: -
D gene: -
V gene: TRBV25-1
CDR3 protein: CASSGGRTEAFF
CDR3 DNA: TGTGCCAGCAGTGGAGGGAGGACTGAAGCTTTCTTT

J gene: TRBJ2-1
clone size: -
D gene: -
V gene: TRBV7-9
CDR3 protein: CASSFRPREQFF
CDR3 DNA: TGTGCCAGCAGCTTCAGGCCTAGGGAGCAGTTCTTC

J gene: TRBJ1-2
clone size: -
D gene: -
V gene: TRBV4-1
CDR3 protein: CASSQESAYGYTF
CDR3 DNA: TGCGCCAGCAGCCAAGAGTCAGCTTATGGCTACACCTTC

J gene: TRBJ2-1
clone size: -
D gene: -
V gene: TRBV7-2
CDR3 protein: CASSSTRTLYNEQFF
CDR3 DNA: TGTGCCAGCAGCTCGACACGGACACTTTACAATGAGCAGTTCTTC

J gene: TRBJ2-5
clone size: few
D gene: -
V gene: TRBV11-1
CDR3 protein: CASSHRRDSWTQYF
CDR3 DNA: TGTGCCAGCAGCCACCGACGAGATTCATGGACCCAGTACTTC

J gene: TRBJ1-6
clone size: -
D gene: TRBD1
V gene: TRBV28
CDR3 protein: CASSWDRGPSPLHF
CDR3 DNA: TGTGCCAGCAGTTGGGACAGGGGGCCTTCACCCCTCCACTTT

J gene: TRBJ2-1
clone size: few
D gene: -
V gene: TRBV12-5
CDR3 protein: CASGLALTNEQFF
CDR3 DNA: TGTGCTAGTGGTTTGGCCCTGACGAATGAGCAGTTCTTC

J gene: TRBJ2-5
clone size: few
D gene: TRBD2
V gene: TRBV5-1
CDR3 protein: CASSGGLAGETQYF
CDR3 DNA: TGCGCCAGCAGCGGGGGACTAGCGGGAGAGACCCAGTACTTC

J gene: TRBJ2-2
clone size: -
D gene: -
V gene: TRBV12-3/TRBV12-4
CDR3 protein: CASSPWELPNTGELFF
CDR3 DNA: TGTGCCAGCAGTCCTTGGGAGTTACCGAACACCGGGGAGCTGTTTTTT

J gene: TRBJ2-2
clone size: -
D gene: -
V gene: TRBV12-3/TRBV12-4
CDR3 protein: CASSFPLRSNTGELFF
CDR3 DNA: TGTGCCAGCAGTTTTCCCCTGCGTTCGAACACCGGGGAGCTGTTTTTT

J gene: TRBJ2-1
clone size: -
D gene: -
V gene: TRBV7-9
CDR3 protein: CAGKWGAYNEQFF
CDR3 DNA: TGTGCCGGAAAGTGGGGGGCGTACAATGAGCAGTTCTTC

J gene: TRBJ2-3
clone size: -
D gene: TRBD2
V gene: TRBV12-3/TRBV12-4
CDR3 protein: CASSLLAGAGPDTQYF
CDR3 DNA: TGTGCCAGCAGTTTACTAGCGGGGGCCGGTCCAGATACGCAGTATTTT

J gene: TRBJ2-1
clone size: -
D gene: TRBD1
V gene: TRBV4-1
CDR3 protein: CASSQDRTTYNEQFF
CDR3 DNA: TGCGCCAGCAGCCAGGACAGGACAACCTACAATGAGCAGTTCTTC

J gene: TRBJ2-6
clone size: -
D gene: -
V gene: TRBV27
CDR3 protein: CASSGFDSGANVLTF
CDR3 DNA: TGTGCCAGCAGTGGCTTTGATTCTGGGGCCAACGTCCTGACTTTC

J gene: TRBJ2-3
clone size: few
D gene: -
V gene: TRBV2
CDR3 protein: CASSERTTYTDTQYF
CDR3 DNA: TGTGCCAGCAGTGAACGGACAACCTACACAGATACGCAGTATTTT

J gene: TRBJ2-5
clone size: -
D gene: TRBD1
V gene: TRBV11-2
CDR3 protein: CASSSWDRELETQYF
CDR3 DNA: TGTGCCAGCAGCTCTTGGGACAGGGAGTTAGAGACCCAGTACTTC

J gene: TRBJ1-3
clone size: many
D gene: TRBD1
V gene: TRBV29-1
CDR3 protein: CSVRDRGAGNTIYF
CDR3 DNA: TGCAGCGTCCGGGACAGGGGAGCTGGAAACACCATATATTTT

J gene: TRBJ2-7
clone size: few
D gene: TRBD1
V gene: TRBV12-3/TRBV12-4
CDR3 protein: CASSSGTGVGEQYF
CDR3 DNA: TGTGCCAGCAGTTCCGGGACAGGGGTAGGCGAGCAGTACTTC

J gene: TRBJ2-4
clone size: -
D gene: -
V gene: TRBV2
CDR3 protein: CASSPGFIAKNIQYF
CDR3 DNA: TGTGCCAGCAGTCCGGGATTCATAGCCAAAAACATTCAGTACTTC

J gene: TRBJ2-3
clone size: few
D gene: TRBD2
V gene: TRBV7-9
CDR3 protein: CASSSPTSGFRTDTQYF
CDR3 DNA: TGTGCCAGCAGCTCCCCGACTAGCGGGTTTCGCACAGATACGCAGTATTTT

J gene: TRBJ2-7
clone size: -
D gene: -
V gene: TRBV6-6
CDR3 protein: CASSYVSVGAEYF
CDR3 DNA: TGTGCCAGCAGTTATGTTAGTGTAGGGGCAGAGTACTTC

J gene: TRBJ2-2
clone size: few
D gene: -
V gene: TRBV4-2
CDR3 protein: CASSQVVNGDTGELFF
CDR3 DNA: TGTGCCAGCAGCCAAGTAGTGAACGGCGACACCGGGGAGCTGTTTTTT

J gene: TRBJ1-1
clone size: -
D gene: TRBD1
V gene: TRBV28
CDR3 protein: CASSLWSQGDTEAFF
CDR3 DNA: TGTGCCAGCAGTTTATGGTCGCAGGGGGACACTGAAGCTTTCTTT

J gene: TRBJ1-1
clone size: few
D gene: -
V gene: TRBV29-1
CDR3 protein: CSVGGTDRMNTEAFF
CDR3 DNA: TGCAGCGTTGGCGGGACCGACAGGATGAACACTGAAGCTTTCTTT

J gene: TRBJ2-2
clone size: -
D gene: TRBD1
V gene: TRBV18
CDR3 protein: CASSPPGGDPGELFF
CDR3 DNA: TGTGCCAGCTCACCCCCAGGGGGCGATCCCGGGGAGCTGTTTTTT

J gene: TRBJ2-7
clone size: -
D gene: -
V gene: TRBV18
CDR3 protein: CASSPRFGERGYEQYF
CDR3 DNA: TGTGCCAGCTCACCACGTTTCGGGGAAAGGGGCTACGAGCAGTACTTC

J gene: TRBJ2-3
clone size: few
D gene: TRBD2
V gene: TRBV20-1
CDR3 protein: CSATPMLAGSTDTQYF
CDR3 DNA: TGCAGTGCTACTCCCATGCTAGCGGGGAGCACAGATACGCAGTATTTT

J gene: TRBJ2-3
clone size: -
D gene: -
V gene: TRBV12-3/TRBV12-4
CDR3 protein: CASSPVVGGDTQYF
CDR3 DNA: TGTGCCAGCAGCCCCGTAGTGGGCGGTGATACGCAGTATTTT

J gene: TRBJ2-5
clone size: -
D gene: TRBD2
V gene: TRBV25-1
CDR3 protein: CASIGGGVRETQYF
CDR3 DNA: TGTGCCAGCATTGGCGGGGGGGTCCGAGAGACCCAGTACTTC

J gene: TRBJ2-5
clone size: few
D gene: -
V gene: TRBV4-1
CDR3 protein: CASSQDLNLETQYF
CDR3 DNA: TGCGCCAGCAGCCAAGATCTGAACCTAGAGACCCAGTACTTC

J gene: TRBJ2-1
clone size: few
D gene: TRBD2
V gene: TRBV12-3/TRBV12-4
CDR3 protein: CASSFSASGGAKYNEQFF
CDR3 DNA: TGTGCCAGCAGTTTTTCGGCTAGCGGGGGGGCCAAATACAATGAGCAGTTCTTC

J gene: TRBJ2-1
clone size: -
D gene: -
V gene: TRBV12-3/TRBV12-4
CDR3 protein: CASSLPGLSSYNEQFF
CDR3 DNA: TGTGCCAGCAGTTTACCGGGACTGAGCTCCTACAATGAGCAGTTCTTC

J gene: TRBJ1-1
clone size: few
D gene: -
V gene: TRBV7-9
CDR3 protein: CASSLVSGTEAFF
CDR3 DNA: TGTGCCAGCAGCTTAGTCTCAGGGACTGAAGCTTTCTTT

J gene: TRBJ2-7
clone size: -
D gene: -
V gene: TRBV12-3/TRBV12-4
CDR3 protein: CASSFYSYEQYF
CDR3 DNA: TGTGCCAGCAGTTTTTACAGCTACGAGCAGTACTTC

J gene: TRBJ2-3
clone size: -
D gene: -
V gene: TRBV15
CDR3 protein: CATSTLSDTQYF
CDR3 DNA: TGTGCCACCAGCACCCTCAGCGATACGCAGTATTTC

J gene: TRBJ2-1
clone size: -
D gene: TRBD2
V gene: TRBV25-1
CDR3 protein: CASSGGGTKYNEQFF
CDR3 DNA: TGTGCCAGCAGTGGCGGGGGTACCAAGTACAATGAGCAGTTCTTC

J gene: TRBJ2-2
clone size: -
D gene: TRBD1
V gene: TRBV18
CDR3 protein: CASSPISDRAYDTGELFF
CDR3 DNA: TGTGCCAGCTCACCGATTTCCGACAGGGCCTATGACACCGGGGAGCTGTTTTTT

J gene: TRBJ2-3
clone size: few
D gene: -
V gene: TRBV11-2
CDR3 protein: CASSLDKTGSPTDTQYF
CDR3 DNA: TGTGCCAGCAGCTTAGATAAGACGGGTTCCCCCACAGATACGCAGTATTTT